What follows describes a single T cell receptor (beta chain). No antigen is known for it. The PCR contained 60 Vbeta and 13 Jbeta primers. Sequencing used immunoSEQ multiplex PCR; TCRdb keeps in-frame clones, though not all of them. The table shows a few hundred thousand clones, with 75% to 85% occurring only once. These data belong to a study of cytomegalovirus exposure and HLA in healthy donors. Study-wide findings and caveats: Follow-up analysis later connected one missense variant in DCLRE1C with trimming of TCR beta V- and J-genes. Presence/absence analyses supposed approximately even sequencing depth among donors. Earlier analysis yielded a pattern in which most TCR beta V segments were productive about 90% or about 30% of the time.

Between the trimmed V and J ends, which lost 5 bases and 5 bases, there was a span of 10 bases. This CDR3 region has 12 residues. The germline V gene encodes CDR1 SNHLY and CDR2 FYNNEI. The V gene is TRBV2, the J gene TRBJ2-7; D is possibly TRBD1 (5 bases). The receptor's source is a girl aged 2-10 years in good health and CMV-seronegative. Specimen: PBMCs. CDR3 residues: CASSFPGNEQYF. The CDR3 bases are TGTGCCAGCAGTTTTCCAGGGAACGAGCAGTACTTC.